This T cell receptor beta chain was recorded in a study of T cell repertoires in cytomegalovirus infection. As for the study in general: In public TCR beta signatures, there were indications of both CMV infection and matching HLA type.

Germline values: CDR1 ENHRY, CDR2 SYGVKD. The CDR3 consists of 15 residues. V lost 3 bases to trimming and J lost 1 base, with 9 bases between them. This clonotype has just a few counts. Its antigen is still unknown. TCRdb reanalysed the reads using MiXCR and keeps one entry per CDR3 protein. The sample has hundreds of thousands of distinct CDR3 sequences, around a third seen once. This chain joins TRBV10-3 and TRBJ1-4, with D maybe TRBD1 (5 bases). This receptor was obtained from a human donor in good health (CMV status not recorded). Some clones in this sample may be carry-over from other donors' samples. Source: cultured CD8+ T cells from PBMCs, taken from culture after CMV antigen stimulation. Here the CDR3 reads CAISDKGITNEKLFF. The DNA for the CDR3 is TGTGCCATCAGTGACAAGGGGATAACTAATGAAAAACTGTTTTTT.